The T cell receptor beta chain described here comes from a study of vaccination effects on CD4 cells after COVID-19. Overall study: Within the ViraFEST assay, antigen-specific CD4+ T cells underwent expansion with viral peptide pools prior to sequencing.

This clone was counted only a few times. Its antigen is undetermined. On day 10 of culture, CD4+ T cells were separated out. Vaccinated participants had no history of SARS-CoV-2 infection and tested negative for nucleocapsid antibodies. Clones were read by immunoSEQ multiplex PCR, and TCRdb kept only the in-frame ones, dropping some. The sample holds around 25,000 clones, 73% seen once. Overall study findings and caveats: The study enrolled few convalescent patients and sampled no early post-infection timepoints. Marked clonal contraction was seen late after vaccination (in both infection- and vaccine-induced clones).

The germline CDR1 and CDR2 sequences are LNHDA and SQIVND (reference sequence). V lost 4 bases to trimming and J lost 7 bases, with 7 bases between them. The CDR3 is made up of 11 amino acids. This specimen consisted of CD4+ T cells from PBMCs cultured without peptide, obtained before COVID-19 vaccination. The chain links TRBV19 to TRBJ1-2, with D perhaps TRBD1 (6 bases). This clonotype was obtained from a human donor who received a COVID-19 vaccine. The CDR3 nucleotides are TGTGCCAGTAGTAACAGGGTTGGCTACACCTTC. Amino acid sequence: CASSNRVGYTF. Full variable domain (remainder filled in from reference TRBV19 and TRBJ1-2): DGGITQSPKYLFRKEGQNVTLSCEQNLNHDAMYWYRQDPGQGLRLIYYSQIVNDFQKGDIAEGYSVSREKKESFPLTVTSAQKNPTAFYLCASSNRVGYTFGSGTRLTVV.